The source of this T cell receptor (beta chain) is a study of control samples from healthy donors and cancer patients (dated by TCRdb to the early 2020s). Including the terminal cysteine and phenylalanine, the CDR3 comprises 12 residues. Left in the record is the CDR3 DNA by itself, 36 bases read in frame from the first base. V lost 6 bases and J lost 2 bases; the stretch between them is 7 bases long. CDR1 and CDR2 are drawn from the germline V gene: MNHEY, SVGAGI. A note on this clone: Its antigen is unknown. The input lacks base qualities; no much larger clone sits a single base away.

The method behind the library was the immunoSEQ multiplex PCR assay. Held by TCRdb, this immuneACCESS table contains in-frame sequences only and omits some clones. Under half of the omission traces to an unresolved V gene where checked; the cause of the rest is unknown. The sample table holds about 20,000 clones, of which around four fifths were seen once. Of the sample, approximately 30% falls within the top ten clones. Specimen: PBMCs. The chain joins TRBV6-5 to TRBJ1-2, with the D gene not clear enough to name. The clonotype comes from a woman aged 70 to 79 with lung cancer. Here the CDR3 is given as CASSQTNYGYTF. The nucleotide sequence reads as follows: TGTGCCAGCAGCCAGACAAACTATGGCTACACCTTC.